The rows below give T cell receptor beta chains drawn from one sample of a study of blood T cell repertoires in COVID-19. Sequencing used immunoSEQ multiplex PCR; TCRdb keeps in-frame clones, though not all of them. The sample comprises about 440,000 clones, roughly 88% of which are singletons, and 0.6% rests with the top ten. The sample consisted of PBMCs or T cells enriched from blood (not recorded which). Receptors were obtained from a man aged 18 to 29 who had recovered from COVID-19. CDR3s include the opening cysteine and the closing phenylalanine or tryptophan. Each record gives: D gene, V gene, clone size, J gene, CDR3 DNA, CDR3 protein. A D gene is named only where the DNA matches it firmly. Clone sizes are given selectively: once, few, many, or a class where the clone is expanded.

>.|TRBV5-1|.|TRBJ1-1
TGCGCCAGCAGCGCGGCGAGAGACACTGAAGCTTTCTTT
CASSAARDTEAFF
>.|TRBV3-1/TRBV3-2|.|TRBJ1-1
TGTGCCAGCAGCACCTCATGGGCAGGGAATAATCTTGCTGAAGCTTTCTTT
CASSTSWAGNNLAEAFF
>.|TRBV2|.|TRBJ2-3
TGTGCCAGCAGTGTTTCTCACCAGGGCAGCACAGATACGCAGTATTTT
CASSVSHQGSTDTQYF
>.|TRBV2|.|TRBJ1-2
TGTGCCAGCAGTGAAAACAGTCCTAACTATGGCTACACCTTC
CASSENSPNYGYTF
>.|TRBV7-9|.|TRBJ2-2
TGTGCCAGCAGCCCCCGGGGAGACGGGGAGCTGTTTTTT
CASSPRGDGELFF
>.|TRBV27|.|TRBJ1-4
TGTGCCACCAGAGCGGGCATGACTAATGAAAAACTGTTTTTT
CATRAGMTNEKLFF
>.|TRBV5-1|.|TRBJ1-1
TGCGCCAGCAGCTCCTTTGGCATGAACACTGAAGCTTTCTTT
CASSSFGMNTEAFF
>.|TRBV20-1|.|TRBJ1-2
TGCAGTGCTAGACACGGCGGGGGCTACACCTTC
CSARHGGGYTF
>.|TRBV5-1|.|TRBJ2-2
TGCGCCAGCAGCCAAGGACAGTCAGTTCAAACCGGGGAGCTGTTTTTT
CASSQGQSVQTGELFF
>TRBD1|TRBV2|.|TRBJ2-3
TGTGCCAGCAGCAGGACATCGACAGGGTATATCACAGATACGCAGTATTTT
CASSRTSTGYITDTQYF
>TRBD2|TRBV3-1/TRBV3-2|.|TRBJ2-3
TGTGCCAGCCCGAGACGGACTAGCGGGGGGGCTGGGTTCACAGATACGCAGTATTTT
CASPRRTSGGAGFTDTQYF
>.|TRBV12-3/TRBV12-4|.|TRBJ1-2
TGTGCCAGCAGACAGGGCAATGGCTACACCTTC
CASRQGNGYTF
>.|TRBV7-9|.|TRBJ1-1
TGTGCCAGCAGCTCCCAAGGAGACAGGAACACTGAAGCTTTCTTT
CASSSQGDRNTEAFF
>TRBD1|TRBV5-4|.|TRBJ2-2
TGTGCCAGCAGCGTGGGACAGGGGTTCGCGACGAACACCGGGGAGCTGTTTTTT
CASSVGQGFATNTGELFF
>.|TRBV7-9|.|TRBJ1-2
TGTGCCAGCAGCCACATGCTTCTCTATGGCTACACCTTC
CASSHMLLYGYTF
>.|TRBV2|.|TRBJ1-2
TGTGCCAGCCGGTGGTTCGGTGGCTACACCTTC
CASRWFGGYTF
>.|TRBV5-5|many|TRBJ2-2
TGTGCCAGCAGCGACAAACAGGCACCGAACACCGGGGAGCTGTTTTTT
CASSDKQAPNTGELFF
>.|TRBV19|.|TRBJ2-7
TGTGCCAGTGTGGACAGCCTCGCACGTAAGCAGTACTTC
CASVDSLARKQYF
>.|TRBV28|.|TRBJ1-2
TGTGCCAGCAGTTCCGGACAAGCCCCGTATGGCTACACCTTC
CASSSGQAPYGYTF